The 32 T cell receptor beta chains in this list originate from one sample, sequenced in a study of T cells in tumors after PD-1 blockade. TCRdb's table, derived via immunoSEQ multiplex PCR, lists solely in-frame clones and lacks some. The repertoire holds tens of thousands of clones, approximately 79% seen once, with about 9.3% in the top ten. Sequencing used PBMCs, obtained before anti-PD-1 therapy. Receptors were obtained from a human donor with advanced basal cell or squamous cell carcinoma (not recorded which).

V and J are TRBV5-1 and TRBJ1-1, with unresolved D. The CDR3 sequence is 14 residues long. The germline CDR1 and CDR2 sequences are SGHRS and YFSETQ. The ends were cut back, 4 bases at V and 1 base at J, with 11 bases in the middle. As DNA, the CDR3 is TGCGCCAGCAGCGGTACAGTTGGGAACACTGAAGCTTTCTTT. Translated: CASSGTVGNTEAFF.

The rearrangement uses TRBV4-1 and TRBJ1-5; a possible D gene is TRBD1 (6 bases). Germline V gene data show CDR1 as MGHRA and CDR2 as YSYEKL. Trimming removed 1 base at V and 7 bases at J, with 14 bases between. This CDR3 contains 15 residues. The CDR3 sequence: CASSQGLTGQQPQHF. CDR3 sequence (DNA): TGCGCCAGCAGCCAAGGGTTAACAGGGCAGCAGCCCCAGCATTTT.

J is TRBJ1-1 and V is TRBV7-9; possibly TRBD1 for D (6 bases). The V end lost 7 bases, the J end lost 0 bases, and 15 bases lay between the germline ends. CDR3 length: 15 amino acids. Germline V gene lookup returns CDR1 SEHNR and CDR2 FQNEAQ (reference sequence). CDR3 in amino acids: CASMGAGLMNTEAFF. CDR3 nucleotides: TGTGCCAGCATGGGGGCAGGACTGATGAACACTGAAGCTTTCTTT.

The chain joins TRBV3-1 (or the pseudogene TRBV3-2) to TRBJ2-5, with D uncertain. The V and J ends lost 4 bases and 3 bases respectively, with 18 bases between them. Germline values: CDR1 LGHDT, CDR2 YNNKEL (reference sequence). This CDR3 has 16 amino acids. CDR3 in amino acids: CASSPRPPDSEETQYF. CDR3 nucleotides: TGTGCCAGCAGCCCCAGACCTCCCGATTCGGAAGAGACCCAGTACTTC.

The chain couples TRBV6-5 to TRBJ2-2; D unclear. The CDR3 is made up of 12 amino acids. Germline loops: CDR1 MNHEY, CDR2 SVGAGI. The V and J ends lost 2 bases and 8 bases respectively, with 6 bases between them. The CDR3 DNA sequence: TGTGCCAGCAGTTACCTAGGTGGGGAGCTGTTTTTT. This gives the protein CASSYLGGELFF.

This chain joins TRBV5-6 and TRBJ1-4, with D tentatively TRBD1 (6 bases). V lost 0 bases and J lost 6, with 9 bases in between. The CDR3 spans 14 residues. The germline V gene encodes CDR1 SGHDT and CDR2 YYEEEE. Written as DNA, the CDR3 is TGTGCCAGCAGCTTGGACAGGGTGGATGAAAAACTGTTTTTT. Amino acids: CASSLDRVDEKLFF.

This rearrangement joins TRBV23-1 to TRBJ2-5, with D unresolved. TRBV23-1 is filed as an ORF, its function uncertain. The V and J ends lost 5 bases and 5 bases respectively, with 21 bases between them. The CDR3 has 16 residues. The CDR3 sequence: CASSKAPTNFCETQYF. DNA of the CDR3: TGCGCCAGCAGTAAGGCCCCTACAAATTTTTGTGAGACCCAGTACTTC.

This clone showed up just a few times. This chain connects TRBV18 to TRBJ1-6, with no clear D. Germline CDR1 KGHSH, CDR2 LQKENI. V was cut by 3 bases and J by 6 bases, with 9 bases left in between. The CDR3 spans 14 residues. The CDR3 DNA reads as TGTGCCAGCTCACCGATTGGACCTAATTCACCCCTCCACTTT. Residues: CASSPIGPNSPLHF. Filled out from reference TRBV18 and TRBJ1-6, the complete variable domain reads NAGVMQNPRHLVRRRGQEARLRCSPMKGHSHVYWYRQLPEEGLKFMVYLQKENIIDESGMPKERFSAEFPKEGPSILRIQQVVRGDSAAYFCASSPIGPNSPLHFGNGTRLTVT.

The chain couples TRBV3-1 (or the pseudogene TRBV3-2) to TRBJ1-1, with TRBD1 identical over 8 bases. Germline V lookup: CDR1 LGHDT, CDR2 YNNKEL (reference sequence). This CDR3 contains 17 residues. The trim removed 4 bases at V and 1 base at J, leaving 11 bases unmatched. The CDR3 protein is CASSRPRGQGKNTEAFF. CDR3 sequence (DNA): TGTGCCAGCAGCCGCCCGAGAGGACAGGGTAAGAACACTGAAGCTTTCTTT.

V gene TRBV19 combines with J gene TRBJ2-3; 9 bases map to TRBD1. Germline V gives CDR1 LNHDA, CDR2 SQIVND (reference sequence). The junction had 4 bases not matched to a gene; V was cut back by 8 bases and J by 4 bases. The CDR3 runs 13 residues. This CDR3 reads CASRDRAADTQYF. The CDR3, as DNA: TGTGCCAGTCGGGACAGGGCCGCAGATACGCAGTATTTT.

The chain employs TRBV9 and TRBJ2-2, with TRBD2 matching over 9 bases. The J segment lost 5 bases and the V segment lost 3 bases, leaving 8 bases of the junction unmatched. Germline V gene data show CDR1 as SGDLS and CDR2 as YYNGEE. The CDR3 runs to 16 residues. The CDR3 nucleotides read TGTGCCAGCAGCGCAGCGGGGGGACTCGGGACCGGGGAGCTGTTTTTT. Translating gives CASSAAGGLGTGELFF.

The J gene is TRBJ2-2, the V gene TRBV19; D might be TRBD1 or TRBD2, each matching 6 bases. Looked up from germline, CDR1 is LNHDA and CDR2 is SQIVND (reference sequence). The CDR3 loop spans 16 amino acids. V was shortened by 3 bases and J by 8 bases, with 19 bases between the two germline ends. CDR3 amino acids: CASSMAGGGIMGELFF. In DNA, the CDR3 is TGTGCCAGTAGTATGGCCGGGGGCGGTATCATGGGGGAGCTGTTTTTT. The whole variable domain, filled in from reference TRBV19 and TRBJ2-2, reads DGGITQSPKYLFRKEGQNVTLSCEQNLNHDAMYWYRQDPGQGLRLIYYSQIVNDFQKGDIAEGYSVSREKKESFPLTVTSAQKNPTAFYLCASSMAGGGIMGELFFGEGSRLTVL.

The J gene is TRBJ1-1, the V gene TRBV15, with a possible D match to TRBD1 (6 bases). The V and J ends lost 0 bases and 7 bases respectively, with 12 bases between them. CDR1 is LNHNV and CDR2 is YYDKDF in the germline V gene (reference sequence). The CDR3 has 14 amino acids. The CDR3 DNA reads TGTGCCACCAGCAGAGATCTGGGGGCGGGTGAAGCTTTCTTT. Protein: CATSRDLGAGEAFF.

The V gene is TRBV5-1, the J gene TRBJ1-2, with D possibly being TRBD1 (6 bases). Germline lookup yields CDR1 SGHRS and CDR2 YFSETQ. V lost 0 bases to trimming and J lost 8 bases, with 8 bases between them. The CDR3 extends over 12 amino acids. The CDR3 is CASSLDRDGYTF. The CDR3 DNA follows: TGCGCCAGCAGCTTGGACAGGGACGGCTACACCTTC.

The CDR3 loop is CASSADRENSPLHF. The CDR3 DNA is TGTGCCAGCAGTGCGGACAGGGAAAATTCACCCCTCCACTTT. The chain uses TRBV28 and TRBJ1-6, with 8 nucleotides matching TRBD1. The CDR3 extends over 14 amino acids. The V and J ends lost 5 bases and 7 bases, in that order; junction bases with no gene match: 4. Germline CDR1 and CDR2: MDHEN and SYDVKM.

The V call is TRBV7-2, the J call TRBJ2-5; weak D call: TRBD2 (5 bases). CDR1 and CDR2 from the germline V gene are SGHTA and FQGNSA. Trimming took 5 bases from V and 4 from J, leaving 17 bases between them. CDR3 length: 15 amino acids. CDR3 amino acids: CASSLGLVPRETQYF. The DNA of the CDR3 is TGTGCCAGCAGCCTCGGACTTGTCCCCCGAGAGACCCAGTACTTC.

The V gene is TRBV19, the J gene TRBJ2-7, with D possibly being TRBD1 (6 bases). Germline V CDR1 and CDR2: LNHDA, SQIVND (reference sequence). The ends were cut back, 4 bases at V and 0 bases at J, with 13 bases in the middle. This CDR3 has 15 amino acids. The CDR3 DNA reads as TGTGCCAGTAGTACTACGGACAGTAGCTCCTACGAGCAGTACTTC. It codes for CASSTTDSSSYEQYF. The whole variable domain, remainder taken from reference TRBV19 and TRBJ2-7, is DGGITQSPKYLFRKEGQNVTLSCEQNLNHDAMYWYRQDPGQGLRLIYYSQIVNDFQKGDIAEGYSVSREKKESFPLTVTSAQKNPTAFYLCASSTTDSSSYEQYFGPGTRLTVT.

CDR3 region: CASSGRGYTGELFF. Written as DNA, the CDR3 is TGTGCCAGTAGCGGGCGGGGGTACACCGGGGAGCTGTTTTTT. The V and J genes are TRBV19 and TRBJ2-2; 7 bases fit TRBD2. CDR1 and CDR2 from the germline V gene are LNHDA and SQIVND (reference sequence). The V gene end was trimmed by 6 bases and the J gene end by 3 bases; junction bases not matched to a gene: 4. The CDR3 has 14 residues.

V and J are TRBV15 and TRBJ2-3; perhaps D is TRBD1 or TRBD2 (5 bases each). The CDR3 length is 17 residues. V lost 1 base and J 1 base, leaving 15 bases between the germline ends. The germline V gene encodes CDR1 LNHNV and CDR2 YYDKDF (reference sequence). The CDR3 spells CATSRGGSGSRTDTQYF. The CDR3 DNA sequence: TGTGCCACCAGCAGAGGGGGGTCAGGATCCCGCACAGATACGCAGTATTTT.

This clone was seen a few times. The rearrangement links TRBV24-1 to TRBJ1-5; D perhaps matches TRBD1 (6 bases). The CDR3 spans 15 residues. Looked up from germline, CDR1 is KGHDR and CDR2 is SFDVKD. Trimming pared 7 bases from V and 1 base from J, leaving 13 bases between. CDR3 in DNA: TGTGCCACCAGCCCCGGAGGGGGAAGCAATCAGCCCCAGCATTTT. As protein: CATSPGGGSNQPQHF.

This rearrangement joins TRBV5-6 to TRBJ2-7; TRBD1 matches 7 bases. CDR1 and CDR2 (germline): SGHDT, YYEEEE. Trimming at V came to 3 bases and at J to 1 base, leaving 4 bases not matched to a gene. The CDR3 extends over 14 amino acids. CDR3 coding DNA: TGTGCCAGCAGCTCAACAGGGGCGTCCTACGAGCAGTACTTC. Its translation is CASSSTGASYEQYF.

The chain combines TRBV4-2 with TRBJ2-5; 11 bases align to TRBD2. Germline values: CDR1 LGHNA, CDR2 YNFKEQ. The J segment lost 4 bases and the V segment lost 2 bases, leaving 12 bases of the junction unmatched. This CDR3 spans 18 amino acids. CDR3 residues: CASSQQPVAGGYGETQYF. The CDR3 nucleotides are TGTGCCAGCAGCCAACAACCCGTAGCGGGAGGGTATGGAGAGACCCAGTACTTC.

The V and J genes are TRBV3-1 (or the pseudogene TRBV3-2) and TRBJ2-7; possibly TRBD1 for D (6 bases). This CDR3 region has 13 residues. In germline, CDR1 is LGHDT, CDR2 YNNKEL (reference sequence). Trimming removed 1 base at V and 6 bases at J, with 10 bases between. The CDR3 is CASSQGDNREQYF. In DNA, the CDR3 is TGTGCCAGCAGCCAAGGGGACAACCGCGAGCAGTACTTC.

The chain combines TRBV12-5 with TRBJ2-3, with TRBD2 identical over 11 bases. Losses at the gene ends were 3 bases for V and 2 bases for J; bases not matched to a gene: 4. The germline CDR1 and CDR2 sequences are LGHNT and FRNRAP. The CDR3 sequence is 16 residues long. Here the CDR3 reads CASGLRLAGYTDTQYF. The CDR3 coding sequence is TGTGCTAGTGGTTTACGACTAGCGGGGTACACAGATACGCAGTATTTT.

J is TRBJ1-2 and V is TRBV7-8; no reliable D call. The CDR3 is 14 residues long. Trimming took 5 bases from V and 2 from J, leaving 12 bases between them. Germline V gives CDR1 SGHVS, CDR2 FQNEAQ. The CDR3 DNA sequence: TGTGCCAGCAGCCCCGTGTGGAGCAACTATGGCTACACCTTC. Encoded protein: CASSPVWSNYGYTF.

V and J are TRBV27 and TRBJ1-1, with D hard to call. Trimming stripped 6 bases from V and 1 base from J, with 12 bases between. The CDR3 spans 14 residues. The germline V gene has CDR1 MNHEY and CDR2 SMNVEV (reference sequence). The CDR3 sequence: CASRTYGENTEAFF. DNA for the CDR3: TGTGCCAGCAGGACCTACGGGGAGAACACTGAAGCTTTCTTT.

The gene calls are TRBV5-8 and TRBJ1-4, with 7 positions matching TRBD1. With 4 bases clipped from V and 8 bases from J, the junction kept 8 bases outside the gene matches. There are 14 residues in the CDR3. Per germline, CDR1 SGHTS and CDR2 YDEGEE. The DNA for the CDR3 is TGTGCCAGCAGCCGGACAGGAAGGCGCGAAAAACTGTTTTTT. Its protein product is CASSRTGRREKLFF.

This sequence joins TRBV5-1 and TRBJ2-2, with no clear D. The V gene's germline CDR1 is SGHRS and CDR2 YFSETQ. CDR3 length equals 15 residues. V dropped 6 bases and J dropped 2 bases, with 14 bases sitting between them. CDR3 in amino acids: CASTSRQVNTGELFF. DNA of the CDR3: TGCGCCAGCACCTCTAGGCAGGTCAACACCGGGGAGCTGTTTTTT.

The DNA for the CDR3 is TGTGCCAGCAGCTTATCAGGCGGGGGCAATGAGCAGTTCTTC. It is translated as CASSLSGGGNEQFF. V and J are TRBV7-3 and TRBJ2-1, with 7 nucleotides matching TRBD2. V lost 2 bases and J lost 6; bases outside the gene matches: 4. This CDR3 is built from 14 residues. Looked up from germline, CDR1 is SGHTA and CDR2 is FQGTGA.

Notes on this clone: A read error may account for a junction end that differs from germline. This chain links TRBV7-9 with TRBJ2-3; TRBD2 matches 11 bases. The CDR3 is 15 amino acids. Per germline, CDR1 SEHNR and CDR2 FQNEAQ (reference sequence). In DNA, the CDR3 is TGTGTCAGCAGCTTTTCACTAGCGGGAGACGATACGCAGTATTTT. Its protein product is CVSSFSLAGDDTQYF.

This chain links TRBV7-9 with TRBJ2-3; no reliable D call. The germline V and J ends were trimmed by 1 base and 3 bases, with 11 bases remaining between them. The CDR3 runs to 15 residues. Germline CDR1 reads SEHNR; CDR2 reads FQNEAQ (reference sequence). The CDR3 loop reads CASSLERISTDTQYF. The CDR3 DNA follows: TGTGCCAGCAGCTTAGAACGCATAAGTACAGATACGCAGTATTTT.

The J gene is TRBJ2-5, the V gene TRBV9; TRBD1 matches at 9 bases. The CDR3 consists of 15 residues. Germline loops: CDR1 SGDLS, CDR2 YYNGEE. V was clipped by 4 bases and J by 5 bases; unmatched bases: 9. The DNA of the CDR3 is TGTGCCAGCAGCACACGGACAGGGGCAGGGGAGACCCAGTACTTC. It encodes CASSTRTGAGETQYF.